This T cell receptor beta chain was recovered during a study of cytomegalovirus exposure and HLA in healthy donors. Germline V CDR1 and CDR2: MGHRA, YSYEKL. Trimming removed 4 bases from V and 1 base from J, with 17 bases in between. The CDR3 is made up of 16 amino acids. In the PCR, 60 Vbeta and 13 Jbeta primers were used. Generated by immunoSEQ multiplex PCR, the TCRdb table keeps only in-frame clones and is missing some. The table lists 130,000 or so clones, 75% to 85% of them singletons. A single count supports this clone. This sequence originates from a young woman in good health and CMV-seropositive. The source material was PBMCs. The genes are TRBV4-1 and TRBJ2-7; D might be TRBD1 (7 bases). The CDR3 DNA sequence: TGCGCCAGCAGCCCTCAGGGGGGCAATGGGTCCTACGAGCAGTACTTC. Translation gives CASSPQGGNGSYEQYF.